This entry lists 11 T cell receptor beta chains sequenced from one sample in a study of PD-1 blockade in classical Hodgkin lymphoma. This sample's time point: cycle 4 day 1 (C4D1), after 6 weeks of nivolumab. Relapses following autologous stem cell transplantation were seen in all patients, with brentuximab vedotin exposure varying. The method was immunoSEQ multiplex PCR; TCRdb's version includes in-frame clones alone and lacks a portion of them. The sample yields roughly 86,000 clones, 83% seen once. The sequencing used peripheral blood mononuclear cells (PBMCs), collected before the fourth cycle of nivolumab. Receptor source: a human donor with classical Hodgkin lymphoma.

The chain recombines TRBV5-4 with TRBJ2-1; D is ambiguous. V lost 4 bases, J lost 7 bases, and 18 bases lay in between. CDR1 and CDR2 (germline): SGHNT, YYREEE (reference sequence). This CDR3 is built from 15 residues. The CDR3 loop reads CASSPRAKNVNEQFF. CDR3 nucleotides: TGTGCCAGCAGCCCCCGGGCGAAAAACGTTAATGAGCAGTTCTTC.

This clone is large in the sample. The gene calls are TRBV5-8 and TRBJ2-5; 9 bases fit TRBD1. The germline CDR1 and CDR2 sequences are SGHTS and YDEGEE. J gave up 5 bases and V 3 bases, and 20 bases lay outside the gene matches. The CDR3 is 19 amino acids. DNA of the CDR3: TGTGCCAGCAGCTCACCCTGGCTACAGGGGGCGTATTATATGGAGACCCAGTACTTC. Its translation: CASSSPWLQGAYYMETQYF.

This sequence joins TRBV19 and TRBJ1-3, with 11 positions matching TRBD1. Germline loops: CDR1 LNHDA, CDR2 SQIVND (reference sequence). The ends lost 3 bases at V and 4 bases at J; junction bases unmatched: 5. The length of the CDR3 is 16 residues. In DNA form, the CDR3 reads TGTGCCAGTAGTATCGGGGACAGGGGGTTCGGAAACACCATATATTTT. The encoded protein is CASSIGDRGFGNTIYF.

The V and J genes are TRBV30 and TRBJ1-2; D gene uncertain. The CDR3 contains 14 residues. Germline V lookup: CDR1 GTSNPN, CDR2 SVGIG (reference sequence). Trimming removed 3 bases from V and 8 bases from J, with 19 bases in between. CDR3 sequence (DNA): TGTGCCTGGAGCGCCACCCTCGTCTCGGCCGGCTACACCTTC. It is translated as CAWSATLVSAGYTF.

The V and J genes are TRBV27 and TRBJ1-1; 9 bases match TRBD1. J gave up 4 bases and V 2 bases, and 2 bases lay outside the gene matches. The CDR3 totals 14 residues. CDR1 is MNHEY, CDR2 SMNVEV, per germline (reference sequence). This CDR3 is CASSLGTGPTEAFF. For the CDR3, the DNA is TGTGCCAGCAGTTTAGGGACAGGGCCCACTGAAGCTTTCTTT.

This clone was recorded only once. V usage is TRBV19 and J usage is TRBJ1-2, with no clear D. Germline CDR1 reads LNHDA; CDR2 reads SQIVND (reference sequence). With 5 bases removed from V and 0 bases from J, the gap between germline ends came to 10 bases. There are 14 residues in the CDR3. The CDR3, as DNA: TGTGCCAGTAGTCGAGGCCAAGCTAACTATGGCTACACCTTC. As protein: CASSRGQANYGYTF.

The V call is TRBV2, the J call TRBJ1-5; a weak D match, TRBD1 (5 bases). The CDR3 contains 13 residues. V was trimmed by 6 bases and J by 6 bases, leaving 12 bases between them. In germline, CDR1 is SNHLY, CDR2 FYNNEI. The CDR3 sequence: CASSDAGGQPQHF. The CDR3 DNA is TGTGCCAGCAGCGATGCCGGGGGTCAGCCCCAGCATTTT.

This clone occurred once. V is TRBV9 and J is TRBJ1-2; no reliable D call. The V and J ends lost 1 base and 3 bases respectively, with 13 bases between them. The CDR3 runs to 15 residues. Germline values: CDR1 SGDLS, CDR2 YYNGEE. The CDR3 loop is CASSVSSQPHYGYTF. CDR3 DNA sequence: TGTGCCAGCAGCGTAAGTTCACAACCCCACTATGGCTACACCTTC.

This clone was counted only a few times. The V call is TRBV5-6, the J call TRBJ1-4; 8 bases align to TRBD1. V was pared by 4 bases and J by 8 bases, with 7 bases of the junction left unmatched. Germline loops: CDR1 SGHDT, CDR2 YYEEEE. The CDR3 loop spans 14 amino acids. CDR3 sequence: CASSMTGVGEKLFF. DNA of the CDR3: TGTGCCAGCAGCATGACAGGGGTCGGCGAAAAACTGTTTTTT.

The rearrangement uses TRBV5-1 and TRBJ2-5; 7 bases agree with TRBD1. The CDR3 spans 14 residues. V dropped 4 bases and J dropped 1; count of bases not matched to a gene: 4. Per germline, CDR1 SGHRS and CDR2 YFSETQ. The CDR3 sequence: CASSRGGPQETQYF. CDR3 nucleotides: TGCGCCAGCAGCCGAGGGGGCCCCCAAGAGACCCAGTACTTC.

The rearrangement joins TRBV7-2 to TRBJ2-1; unclear D gene. This CDR3 is 12 amino acids long. CDR1 is SGHTA, CDR2 FQGNSA, per germline. Trimming shortened V by 3 bases and J by 7 bases, and 7 bases separated the two germline ends. CDR3 residues: CASSFVRNEQFF. As DNA, the CDR3 is TGTGCCAGCAGCTTCGTCCGGAATGAGCAGTTCTTC.